One and the same sample provided the 21 T cell receptor beta chains below, sequenced in a study of graft-versus-host responses after intestinal transplantation. This table comes from immunoSEQ multiplex PCR, and its TCRdb copy is limited to in-frame clones, with some not included. The data contain tens of thousands of clones, around 90% of them singletons. This sample comprised PBMCs, obtained 26 days after transplant. The source is a human patient who received an intestinal transplant, so some T cells may come from the graft donor.

CDR3 region: CASSLGSPGEQYF. The CDR3 bases are TGTGCCAGCAGCTTAGGCAGCCCCGGGGAGCAGTACTTC. The gene calls are TRBV13 and TRBJ2-7, with D unclear. Germline V lookup: CDR1 PRHDT, CDR2 FYEKMQ (reference sequence). V gave up 0 bases and J gave up 7 bases, with 10 bases separating them. This CDR3 region has 13 residues.

The chain is built from TRBV5-4 and TRBJ1-1, with D unresolved. The CDR3 loop spans 12 amino acids. Germline-derived CDR1 and CDR2 are SGHNT and YYREEE (reference sequence). Trimming took off 0 bases at V and 7 bases at J, with 7 bases between the two ends. The CDR3 sequence is CASSLVDSEAFF. The CDR3 region has the DNA TGTGCCAGCAGCTTGGTTGATAGTGAAGCTTTCTTT.

This rearrangement joins TRBV6-6 to TRBJ2-1, with 12 bases aligning to TRBD2. Germline lookup yields CDR1 MNHNY and CDR2 SVGAGI (reference sequence). The CDR3 runs to 16 residues. Losses at the gene ends were 5 bases for V and 0 bases for J; bases not matched to a gene: 2. Written as DNA, the CDR3 is TGTGCCAGCAGTCCGGGACTAGCGGGCTCCTACAATGAGCAGTTCTTC. This sequence encodes CASSPGLAGSYNEQFF.

The CDR3 nucleotides are TGTGCCAGCAGACCGGGACAGGAGCTCAATCAGCCCCAGCATTTT. Protein sequence: CASRPGQELNQPQHF. The chain is built from TRBV28 and TRBJ1-5; the match to TRBD1 covers 8 bases. The V and J ends lost 6 bases and 3 bases, in that order; junction bases with no gene match: 7. CDR1 is MDHEN and CDR2 is SYDVKM in the germline V gene. This CDR3 has 15 residues.

J is TRBJ2-3 and V is TRBV6-6; perhaps TRBD2 as D (6 bases). The CDR3 is 13 residues long. Germline CDR1 MNHNY, CDR2 SVGAGI (reference sequence). V was pared by 8 bases and J by 2 bases, with 11 bases between. The CDR3 is CASGGTATDTQYF. Here the CDR3 DNA reads TGTGCCAGCGGGGGGACGGCCACAGATACGCAGTATTTT.

The rearrangement joins TRBV28 to TRBJ1-2; maybe TRBD1 (5 bases). This CDR3 is 14 amino acids long. Trimming left V 7 bases short and J 8 bases short, with 20 bases between. Germline CDR1 reads MDHEN; CDR2 reads SYDVKM. The CDR3: CASTPRGERGGYTF. The CDR3 region has the DNA TGTGCCAGCACCCCTCGGGGGGAACGGGGCGGCTACACCTTC.

The chain is built from TRBV6-1 and TRBJ2-7; 8 nucleotides match TRBD1. The J segment lost 3 bases and the V segment lost 7 bases, leaving 8 bases of the junction unmatched. The CDR3 spans 14 residues. Germline lookup yields CDR1 MNHNS and CDR2 SASEGT. The CDR3 protein is CASTLDRDFYEQYV. CDR3 nucleotide sequence: TGTGCCAGCACCTTGGACAGGGATTTCTACGAGCAGTACGTC.

V is TRBV4-1 and J is TRBJ2-2; D unclear. The germline V gene encodes CDR1 MGHRA and CDR2 YSYEKL. The CDR3 has 16 amino acids. V lost 0 bases and J 6 bases, leaving 14 bases between the germline ends. The CDR3 DNA reads as TGCGCCAGCAGCCAAGATCGCCTGGAGTTTCCCGGGGAGCTGTTTTTT. It codes for CASSQDRLEFPGELFF.

This clone has more than one count but fewer than ten. The genes are TRBV6-6 and TRBJ1-1; no clear D. Germline V gene lookup returns CDR1 MNHNY and CDR2 SVGAGI (reference sequence). The V end lost 6 bases, the J end lost 1 base, and 3 bases lay between the germline ends. CDR3 size: 11 residues. The CDR3 DNA is TGTGCCAGCAGGAGGAACACTGAAGCTTTCTTT. Translated, it gives CASRRNTEAFF.

V gene TRBV7-2 combines with J gene TRBJ2-7, with 10 bases that match TRBD2. The CDR3 has 14 amino acids. Germline V gene data show CDR1 as SGHTA and CDR2 as FQGNSA. V shed 6 bases and J 2 bases; nucleotides not matched to a gene: 4. The CDR3 nucleotides are TGTGCCAGCAGTGATAGCGGGGGGCCCTACGAGCAGTACTTC. Translating it yields CASSDSGGPYEQYF.

The V gene is TRBV7-8, the J gene TRBJ1-2; no clear D gene. Germline loops: CDR1 SGHVS, CDR2 FQNEAQ. The germline V and J ends were trimmed by 1 base and 6 bases, with 9 bases remaining between them. The CDR3 is 13 amino acids. CDR3 amino acids: CASSLGTTDGYTF. Written as DNA, the CDR3 is TGTGCCAGCAGCTTAGGTACGACTGATGGCTACACCTTC.

This chain links TRBV6-1 with TRBJ2-7, with D perhaps matching TRBD1 (5 bases). From germline, CDR1 is MNHNS and CDR2 SASEGT. V shed 6 bases and J shed 2 bases, with 11 bases lying between them. The CDR3 is made up of 13 amino acids. CDR3 in amino acids: CASRGALTYEQYV. CDR3 sequence (DNA): TGTGCCAGCAGAGGGGCTCTTACCTACGAGCAGTACGTC.

This chain uses TRBV27 with TRBJ2-5; D not certain. This CDR3 region has 13 residues. CDR1 and CDR2 from the germline V gene are MNHEY and SMNVEV (reference sequence). Trimming removed 3 bases at V and 5 bases at J, with 10 bases between. This CDR3 is CASSLAATETQYF. In DNA, the CDR3 is TGTGCCAGCAGTTTGGCGGCTACGGAGACCCAGTACTTC.

The sample holds a few counts of this clone. The chain has TRBV21-1 and TRBJ2-7; the table's D call, TRBD1, was not checked against the DNA. TRBV21-1 is a recognized pseudogene. This CDR3 has 16 amino acids. The CDR3 DNA is TGTGCCAGCAGTCCGCCGGGACAGGGGACTTCCTACGAGCAGTACTTC. Protein product: CASSPPGQGTSYEQYF.

The chain recombines TRBV28 with TRBJ2-1, with 8 bases identical to TRBD1. Losses at the gene ends were 3 bases for V and 8 bases for J; bases not matched to a gene: 9. Germline V gene data show CDR1 as MDHEN and CDR2 as SYDVKM. The CDR3 loop spans 15 amino acids. The CDR3 region has the DNA TGTGCCAGCAGTTTTGCAGGGGGCGCAGGATATGAGCAGTTCTTC. Translation gives CASSFAGGAGYEQFF. The complete variable domain, with remaining parts taken from reference TRBV28 and TRBJ2-1, reads DVKVTQSSRYLVKRTGEKVFLECVQDMDHENMFWYRQDPGLGLRLIYFSYDVKMKEKGDIPEGYSVSREKKERFSLILESASTNQTSMYLCASSFAGGAGYEQFFGPGTRLTVL.

This clone was found a few times. The rearrangement joins TRBV27 to TRBJ2-7, with TRBD1 matching 10 bases. This CDR3 spans 14 amino acids. Unmatched junction bases numbered 8, after V lost 6 bases and J lost 6 bases. The germline V gene has CDR1 MNHEY and CDR2 SMNVEV (reference sequence). The DNA for the CDR3 is TGTGCCAGCAGCCCCGACAGGGGGCGCGGCGAGCAGTACTTC. Translating gives CASSPDRGRGEQYF.

This sequence joins TRBV27 and TRBJ1-6; D remains unclear. The germline V gene encodes CDR1 MNHEY and CDR2 SMNVEV (reference sequence). The CDR3 is 15 residues long. Trimming took off 6 bases at V and 7 bases at J, with 16 bases between the two ends. The CDR3 DNA reads as TGTGCCAGCAGGGCCCTTAAAGGAGGAAATTCACCCCTCCACTTT. Protein: CASRALKGGNSPLHF.

The chain uses TRBV28 and TRBJ2-7; D is perhaps TRBD2 (6 bases). Trimming cost V 1 base and J 5 bases, with 21 bases left between them. Germline-derived CDR1 and CDR2 are MDHEN and SYDVKM. The CDR3 is 17 residues long. The CDR3: CASSLFLGLTPGDEQYF. The CDR3, as DNA: TGTGCCAGCAGTTTATTCCTAGGACTGACCCCGGGGGACGAGCAGTACTTC.

The chain has TRBV28 and TRBJ2-7; 8 nucleotides line up with TRBD2. From germline, CDR1 is MDHEN and CDR2 SYDVKM. The CDR3 has 17 residues. J gave up 1 base and V 3 bases, and 11 bases lay outside the gene matches. This CDR3 reads CASSLGSGGANSYEQYF. CDR3 nucleotides: TGTGCCAGCAGTTTGGGGTCGGGGGGGGCTAATTCCTACGAGCAGTACTTC.

The chain links TRBV7-9 to TRBJ1-1; tentative D call: TRBD1 (5 bases). V lost 6 bases to trimming and J lost 9 bases, with 17 bases between them. Germline-derived CDR1 and CDR2 are SEHNR and FQNEAQ (reference sequence). The CDR3 extends over 13 amino acids. CDR3 sequence: CASSGGAPVQAFF. DNA for the CDR3: TGTGCCAGCAGTGGAGGGGCCCCAGTCCAAGCTTTCTTT.

The chain is built from TRBV27 and TRBJ2-7; 9 bases line up with TRBD1. V trimming: 4 bases; J trimming: 5 bases; junction bases outside the gene matches: 12. Germline V lookup: CDR1 MNHEY, CDR2 SMNVEV (reference sequence). The CDR3 loop spans 16 amino acids. The CDR3: CASSSGLGTGTHEQYF. The CDR3 DNA follows: TGTGCCAGCAGTTCGGGTTTGGGGACAGGGACCCACGAGCAGTACTTC.